These 5 T cell receptor beta chains share one sample of origin, sequenced in a study of cytomegalovirus exposure and HLA in healthy donors (dated by TCRdb to between 2016 and 2019). The method behind the library was the immunoSEQ multiplex PCR assay. A mixture of 60 forward primers for TCR Vbeta segments and 13 reverse primers for TCR Jbeta segments was used in the multiplex PCR. TCRdb provides this immuneACCESS table in a form limited to in-frame rearrangements. Some clones are lacking; in checked studies, under half of them reflect an unresolved V gene, and why the rest are absent is not known. The sample data list 150,000 to 200,000 clones, and about 84% of these were observed just once. The top ten clonotypes cover 1.3% of the sample. Sequenced material: PBMCs. All receptors derive from a middle-aged man in good health and CMV-seropositive.

The CDR3 nucleotides read TGTGCCAGCAGCTTAGGATCACTGGGGGCAGGGAACACTGAAGCTTTCTTT. This translates into CASSLGSLGAGNTEAFF. The chain combines TRBV11-2 with TRBJ1-1; D may be TRBD1 (6 bases). The CDR3 length is 17 residues. V was clipped by 1 base and J by 1 base, with 16 bases between them. In germline, CDR1 is SGHAT, CDR2 FQNNGV.

This chain joins TRBV10-3 and TRBJ2-7; 7 bases line up with TRBD2. V trimming: 3 bases; J trimming: 3 bases; junction bases outside the gene matches: 14. The CDR3 loop spans 17 amino acids. Germline loops: CDR1 ENHRY, CDR2 SYGVKD. The CDR3 here is CAISDPHGEGTIYEQYF. In DNA, the CDR3 is TGTGCCATCAGTGACCCCCACGGGGAGGGTACGATCTACGAGCAGTACTTC.

V usage is TRBV19 and J usage is TRBJ1-5; a possible D gene is TRBD1 (5 bases). V lost 6 bases and J 4 bases, leaving 16 bases between the germline ends. The CDR3 has 15 residues. Germline CDR1 reads LNHDA; CDR2 reads SQIVND (reference sequence). CDR3 bases: TGTGCCAGTAGCCCCCCCGGCTCAGGGAATCAGCCCCAGCATTTT. Translation: CASSPPGSGNQPQHF.

V and J are TRBV2 and TRBJ2-2; D might be TRBD2 (6 bases). The germline V gene has CDR1 SNHLY and CDR2 FYNNEI. Between the trimmed V and J ends, which lost 7 bases and 0 bases, there was a span of 15 bases. The CDR3 loop spans 16 amino acids. Here the CDR3 DNA reads TGTGCCAGCACCCGAGGTAGCGGTGCGAACACCGGGGAGCTGTTTTTT. Its translation is CASTRGSGANTGELFF.

The DNA for the CDR3 is TGTGCCAGCAGGGGCCAGGGGACAGGGGCGTTCTTC. As protein: CASRGQGTGAFF. The V call is TRBV2, the J call TRBJ2-1, with 10 bases matching TRBD1. The CDR3 has 12 residues. V lost 6 bases, J lost 15 bases, and 8 bases stayed unmatched. CDR1 is SNHLY and CDR2 is FYNNEI in the germline V gene.